These 18 T cell receptor beta chains were all obtained from the same sample, sequenced in a study of PD-1 blockade in classical Hodgkin lymphoma. The data were produced by immunoSEQ multiplex PCR, yet TCRdb's version contains in-frame clones alone and is incomplete. The sample has roughly 24,000 clones, roughly 80% seen once; the top ten hold about 8%. Every patient had relapsed following autologous stem cell transplantation, and cohorts differed in brentuximab vedotin exposure. The sequencing used peripheral blood mononuclear cells (PBMCs), collected before the second cycle of nivolumab. The source is a human donor with classical Hodgkin lymphoma.

The chain has TRBV10-3 and TRBJ2-2; D call uncertain. There are 14 residues in the CDR3. The ends were cut back, 0 bases at V and 5 bases at J, with 7 bases in the middle. CDR1 and CDR2 (germline): ENHRY, SYGVKD. The CDR3 spells CAISESARTGELFF. The CDR3 coding sequence is TGTGCCATCAGTGAGTCGGCAAGGACCGGGGAGCTGTTTTTT.

This rearrangement joins TRBV5-8 to TRBJ2-1, with 11 bases fitting TRBD2. The CDR3 totals 15 residues. Germline CDR1 SGHTS, CDR2 YDEGEE. J lost 7 bases, V lost 5 bases, and 8 bases had no gene match. In DNA form, the CDR3 reads TGTGCCAGCAGTGCCGGGACTAGCGGCGAGAATGAGCAGTTCTTC. Its translation: CASSAGTSGENEQFF. Full variable domain (missing parts from reference TRBV5-8 and TRBJ2-1): EAGVTQSPTHLIKTRGQQATLRCSPISGHTSVYWYQQALGLGLQFLLWYDEGEERNRGNFPPRFSGRQFPNYSSELNVNALELEDSALYLCASSAGTSGENEQFFGPGTRLTVL.

J is TRBJ1-6 and V is TRBV25-1; TRBD1 agrees at 10 bases. This CDR3 has 13 amino acids. The V segment lost 7 bases and the J segment 10 bases; nucleotides outside the gene matches: 4. Germline CDR1 MGHDK, CDR2 SYGVNS. The CDR3 loop reads CASMTGGLSPLHF. CDR3 DNA sequence: TGTGCCAGCATGACAGGGGGCTTGTCACCCCTCCACTTT.

The V call is TRBV4-3, the J call TRBJ2-2; 9 bases map to TRBD1. Trimming cost V 1 base and J 7 bases; bases outside gene matches: 10. Per the germline V gene, CDR1 is LGHNA and CDR2 is YSLEER. CDR3 length: 17 residues. This CDR3 reads CASSQAPGTGMGGELFF. The CDR3 DNA follows: TGCGCCAGCAGCCAAGCCCCCGGGACAGGGATGGGCGGGGAGCTGTTTTTT.

The chain uses TRBV10-3 and TRBJ2-4, with D possibly matching TRBD1 (5 bases). The CDR3 totals 13 residues. The V end was cut by 2 bases, the J end by 4 bases, with 6 bases between. Per the germline V gene, CDR1 is ENHRY and CDR2 is SYGVKD. The CDR3 protein is CAISEDRKNIQYF. CDR3 nucleotides: TGTGCCATCAGTGAGGACAGAAAAAACATTCAGTACTTC.

This sequence joins TRBV7-2 and TRBJ2-2; D call uncertain. Per the germline V gene, CDR1 is SGHTA and CDR2 is FQGNSA. Trimming pared 7 bases from V and 0 bases from J, leaving 9 bases between. The CDR3 spans 14 residues. DNA for the CDR3: TGTGCCAGCACCCCGCGGACGAACACCGGGGAGCTGTTTTTT. Translation: CASTPRTNTGELFF.

The chain uses TRBV19 and TRBJ1-1, with a tentative D call TRBD1 (5 bases). In germline, CDR1 is LNHDA, CDR2 SQIVND (reference sequence). The CDR3 sequence is 15 residues long. Trimming removed 5 bases from V and 8 bases from J, with 21 bases in between. The CDR3 reads CASSFGASSPGEAFF. The CDR3 DNA reads TGTGCCAGTAGTTTTGGGGCTTCTTCCCCTGGGGAAGCTTTCTTT.

The J gene is TRBJ2-7, the V gene TRBV27; D unresolved. This CDR3 contains 15 residues. The V and J ends lost 1 base and 6 bases respectively, with 16 bases between them. Germline lookup yields CDR1 MNHEY and CDR2 SMNVEV (reference sequence). CDR3 in amino acids: CASSLYLGSSSEQYF. In nucleotides, the CDR3 is TGTGCCAGCAGTTTATATCTGGGGTCCAGCTCCGAGCAGTACTTC.

The chain combines TRBV5-6 with TRBJ2-3, with 11 bases matching TRBD2. Trimming at V came to 0 bases and at J to 6 bases, leaving 3 bases not matched to a gene. CDR1 and CDR2 (germline): SGHDT, YYEEEE. The CDR3 has 15 amino acids. This chain's CDR3 is CASSLVSGGADTQYF. The CDR3 nucleotides read TGTGCCAGCAGCTTGGTTAGCGGGGGGGCGGATACGCAGTATTTT. Combining the CDR3 with reference TRBV5-6 and TRBJ2-3 gives the whole variable domain DAGVTQSPTHLIKTRGQQVTLRCSPKSGHDTVSWYQQALGQGPQFIFQYYEEEERQRGNFPDRFSGHQFPNYSSELNVNALLLGDSALYLCASSLVSGGADTQYFGPGTRLTVL.

The CDR3 spells CASSIHLLLRKRGAGANVLTF. For the CDR3, the DNA is TGTGCCAGTAGTATCCACTTACTGCTCCGAAAGAGAGGGGCCGGGGCCAACGTCCTGACTTTC. The chain combines TRBV19 with TRBJ2-6, with D perhaps matching TRBD1 or TRBD2 (5 bases each). With 3 bases removed from V and 4 bases from J, the gap between germline ends came to 28 bases. Germline V gene lookup returns CDR1 LNHDA and CDR2 SQIVND (reference sequence). The CDR3 is 21 residues long.

The genes are TRBV19 and TRBJ2-5; TRBD1 matches at 8 bases. The CDR3 contains 16 residues. Trimming took 6 bases from V and 5 from J; bases not matched to a gene: 14. Germline CDR1 reads LNHDA; CDR2 reads SQIVND (reference sequence). CDR3 sequence reads: CASSPNYPGGAETQYF. The CDR3 DNA sequence: TGTGCCAGTAGCCCCAACTATCCAGGGGGCGCGGAGACCCAGTACTTC.

The chain combines TRBV30 with TRBJ2-2, with 7 bases aligning to TRBD1. Trimming took 3 bases from V and 2 from J; bases not matched to a gene: 9. Germline CDR1 and CDR2: GTSNPN and SVGIG (reference sequence). The CDR3 loop spans 16 amino acids. The CDR3 loop reads CAWRKQGPINTGELFF. CDR3 coding DNA: TGTGCCTGGAGGAAACAGGGGCCCATTAACACCGGGGAGCTGTTTTTT.

The chain uses TRBV10-3 and TRBJ2-5, with TRBD1 matching 8 bases. V trimming: 4 bases; J trimming: 2 bases; junction bases outside the gene matches: 12. Per the germline V gene, CDR1 is ENHRY and CDR2 is SYGVKD. The CDR3 has 17 residues. The DNA for the CDR3 is TGTGCCATCAGTGGAAGGGCAGGGGGCTTTCTTCAAGAGACCCAGTACTTC. Protein sequence: CAISGRAGGFLQETQYF.

The chain employs TRBV5-6 and TRBJ1-5, with 9 bases lining up with TRBD1. The CDR3 length is 14 residues. CDR1 SGHDT and CDR2 YYEEEE come from the germline V gene. V lost 4 bases, J lost 6 bases, and 5 bases stayed unmatched. This CDR3 reads CASSTGTGFQPQHF. The CDR3 coding sequence is TGTGCCAGCAGCACCGGGACAGGGTTTCAGCCCCAGCATTTT.

This chain links TRBV5-4 with TRBJ2-7, with unresolved D. Germline assignment: CDR1 SGHNT and CDR2 YYREEE (reference sequence). The CDR3 sequence is 13 residues long. Deletions cut 4 bases from V and 2 bases from J, with 10 bases between. The DNA of the CDR3 is TGTGCCAGCAGCGCGACGGTTACCTACGAGCAGTACTTC. The encoded protein is CASSATVTYEQYF.

This clone has only a few counts. The rearrangement links TRBV5-6 to TRBJ2-1, with D possibly TRBD1 on 5 matching bases. In germline, CDR1 is SGHDT, CDR2 YYEEEE. This CDR3 has 16 amino acids. Between the trimmed V and J ends, which lost 4 bases and 6 bases, there was a span of 20 bases. The CDR3 DNA reads as TGTGCCAGCAGCCGTATTGGGGTACAGGACCGCAATGAGCAGTTCTTC. Translating gives CASSRIGVQDRNEQFF.

The V and J genes are TRBV19 and TRBJ2-5; D is undetermined. Germline V gene sequence: CDR1 LNHDA, CDR2 SQIVND (reference sequence). CDR3 length: 16 amino acids. V was shortened by 2 bases and J by 0 bases, with 13 bases between the two germline ends. The CDR3 coding sequence is TGTGCCAGTAGTATAAATTCCCGACCGAACCAAGAGACCCAGTACTTC. This gives the protein CASSINSRPNQETQYF.

This clone was counted once. The chain joins TRBV21-1 to TRBJ2-5; whether TRBD1, the table's D call, matches the DNA was not checked. TRBV21-1 is a pseudogene segment. The CDR3 covers 14 residues. The CDR3: CASSKGPPQETQYF. The CDR3 bases are TGTGCCAGCAGCAAAGGGCCCCCCCAGGAGACCCAGTACTTC.